Below, one T cell receptor beta chain is given with its context. As for time point: persistent/refractory GD, antithyroid drugs over 5 years with positive TRAb. Isolated PBMC RNA provided the starting material for the TCR library. The entry originates in a study of regulatory T cells in long-lasting Graves disease. Researchers made TCR beta libraries by using iRepertoire HTBI primers and running Arm-PCR on CDR3 regions. TCRdb redid the calling of the multiplex PCR reads with MiXCR, one entry per CDR3 protein. The repertoire holds around 400,000 distinct CDR3 sequences, with 21% as singletons. V was trimmed by 2 bases and J by 1 base, leaving 12 bases between them. Germline assignment: CDR1 MDHEN and CDR2 SYDVKM. CDR3 length: 16 residues.

The clonotype was recovered from a female donor with Graves disease. Sequences were derived from peripheral blood mononuclear cells (PBMCs), sampled when the disease was refractory, from a patient treated with antithyroid drugs. V gene TRBV28 combines with J gene TRBJ1-5; the D is unclear. The CDR3 region is CASSLVVGGSNQPQHF. The CDR3, as DNA: TGTGCCAGCAGTTTAGTTGTCGGAGGGAGCAATCAGCCCCAGCATTTT.